This TCR beta chain was documented in a study of cytomegalovirus exposure and HLA in healthy donors. Study-level background: An earlier analysis identified 110 million or so unique TCR beta sequences in approximately 170 million T cells.

Germline V gene lookup returns CDR1 MNHNS and CDR2 SASEGT. Losses at the gene ends were 10 bases for V and 4 bases for J; bases not matched to a gene: 9. The CDR3 extends over 14 amino acids. Whereas donors were nominally healthy upon sampling, unrecorded immune exposures were probable. The PCR employed 60 Vbeta primers together with 13 Jbeta primers. Method: immunoSEQ multiplex PCR; TCRdb's copy keeps in-frame clones and lacks some. The data contain 160,000 or so clones, 75% to 90% of them singletons. Comment on this clone: Its antigen is unknown.

The study, taken as a whole, reports: TCR beta V- and J-gene trimming, according to a later analysis, was linked to a missense DCLRE1C variant.

The TCR sequence derives from a young woman in good health and CMV-seronegative. V is TRBV6-1 and J is TRBJ1-1; TRBD1 agrees at 10 bases. Sequenced material: PBMCs. The CDR3 region is CATLRDRGSTEAFF. CDR3 nucleotide sequence: TGTGCCACTCTCCGGGACAGGGGTAGCACTGAAGCTTTCTTT.